This T cell receptor (beta chain) comes out of a study of circulating CD8 cells and anti-PD-1 response in melanoma. Whole-study context: Treatment was intravenous nivolumab at 3 mg/kg every 2 weeks. About 55% of the 13 melanoma patients received first-line anti-PD-1 therapy.

Judged by abundance, this clonotype is medium-sized (0.01 to 0.1%). Its specificity is not known. Sorting of live CD3+CD8+TCRalphabeta+ cells by PD-1 and/or TIGIT gave four subsets. Notes on the study in general: At M1, fewer than 7.5% of TRB clonotypes appeared in multiple subsets.

Each library started from roughly 16 ng of total RNA using the QIAseq Immune Repertoire TCR panel. TCRdb recomputed calls from the reads with MiXCR, one row per CDR3 protein. Here the sample spans about 570 distinct CDR3 sequences, approximately 6% being singletons. The TCR was taken from a human donor with melanoma. Sequenced material: CD8+ T cells from PBMCs, taken at baseline or after one month of anti-PD-1 therapy (not recorded which).

The CDR3 DNA reads TGTGCCAGCGCCCGACAGGGACTAAACGGTGAGGGCGAGCAGTACTTC. This encodes CASARQGLNGEGEQYF. This chain links TRBV28 with TRBJ2-7; D is tentatively TRBD1 or TRBD2 (7 bases each). The CDR3 has 16 residues. Looked up from germline, CDR1 is MDHEN and CDR2 is SYDVKM. Trimming left V 8 bases short and J 6 bases short, with 26 bases between. Complete variable domain (other parts from reference TRBV28 and TRBJ2-7): DVKVTQSSRYLVKRTGEKVFLECVQDMDHENMFWYRQDPGLGLRLIYFSYDVKMKEKGDIPEGYSVSREKKERFSLILESASTNQTSMYLCASARQGLNGEGEQYFGPGTRLTVT.